Sequencing of this TCR beta chain was carried out in a study of blood T cell repertoires in COVID-19. Study-level information: From the United States, Italy and Spain came samples of acute and convalescent COVID-19. Sample material is recorded as cDNA or gDNA derived from T cells, B-cell-depleted T cells, or PBMCs.

CDR3 length equals 14 residues. V dropped 3 bases and J dropped 7; count of bases not matched to a gene: 6. Germline CDR1 reads DFQATT; CDR2 reads SNEGSKA (reference sequence). Under the authors' procedure: Nucleated cell counts were estimated from reference gene primer amplification. Generated by immunoSEQ multiplex PCR, the TCRdb table keeps only in-frame clones and is missing some. V and J calls and clone size follow that table, whereas D and trimming were derived from the DNA. The repertoire holds about 520,000 clones, 80% to 90% seen once, with 3.2% in the top ten. The rearrangement uses TRBV20-1 and TRBJ1-2, with TRBD1 matching 12 bases. Sequencing was performed on peripheral blood. This receptor was identified in a human donor in a cohort sampled during active COVID-19. DNA of the CDR3: TGCAGTGCTAGTATGGGACAGGGGGCATCTGGCTACACCTTC. It yields the protein CSASMGQGASGYTF.